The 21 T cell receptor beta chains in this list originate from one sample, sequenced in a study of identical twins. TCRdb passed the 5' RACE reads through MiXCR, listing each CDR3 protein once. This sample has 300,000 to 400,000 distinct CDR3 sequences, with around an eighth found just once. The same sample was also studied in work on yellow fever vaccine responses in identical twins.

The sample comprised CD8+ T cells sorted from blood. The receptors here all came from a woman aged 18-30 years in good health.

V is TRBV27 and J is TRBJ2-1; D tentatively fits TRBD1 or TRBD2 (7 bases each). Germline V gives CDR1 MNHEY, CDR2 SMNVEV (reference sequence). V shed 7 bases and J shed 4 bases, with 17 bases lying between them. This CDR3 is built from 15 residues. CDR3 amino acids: CASTKQGTNYNEQFF. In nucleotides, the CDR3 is TGTGCCAGCACCAAACAGGGGACTAATTACAATGAGCAGTTCTTC.

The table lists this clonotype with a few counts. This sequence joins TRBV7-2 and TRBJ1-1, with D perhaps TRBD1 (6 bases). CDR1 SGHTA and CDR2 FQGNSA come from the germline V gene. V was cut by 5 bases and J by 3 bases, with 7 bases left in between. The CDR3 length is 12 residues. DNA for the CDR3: TGTGCCAGCAGCCGGGGGCACACTGAAGCTTTCTTT. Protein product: CASSRGHTEAFF.

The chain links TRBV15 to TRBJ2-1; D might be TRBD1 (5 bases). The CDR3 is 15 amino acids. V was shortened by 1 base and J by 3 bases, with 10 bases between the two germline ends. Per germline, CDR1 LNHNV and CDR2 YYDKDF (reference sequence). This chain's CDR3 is CATSRGREYYNEQFF. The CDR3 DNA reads TGTGCCACCAGCAGAGGCAGGGAATACTACAATGAGCAGTTCTTC.

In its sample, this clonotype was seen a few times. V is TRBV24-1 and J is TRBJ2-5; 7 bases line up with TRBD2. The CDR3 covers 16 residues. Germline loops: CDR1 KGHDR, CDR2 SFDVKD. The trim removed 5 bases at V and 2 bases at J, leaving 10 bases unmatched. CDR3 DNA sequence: TGTGCCACCAGTGCCGTGGGAGGGGATTATCAAGAGACCCAGTACTTC. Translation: CATSAVGGDYQETQYF.

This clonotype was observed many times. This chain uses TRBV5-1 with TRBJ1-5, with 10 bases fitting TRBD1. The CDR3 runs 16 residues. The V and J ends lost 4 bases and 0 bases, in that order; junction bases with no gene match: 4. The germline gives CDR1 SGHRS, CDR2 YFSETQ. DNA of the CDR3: TGCGCCAGCAGCCTGGGGACAGGGGATAGCAATCAGCCCCAGCATTTT. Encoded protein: CASSLGTGDSNQPQHF.

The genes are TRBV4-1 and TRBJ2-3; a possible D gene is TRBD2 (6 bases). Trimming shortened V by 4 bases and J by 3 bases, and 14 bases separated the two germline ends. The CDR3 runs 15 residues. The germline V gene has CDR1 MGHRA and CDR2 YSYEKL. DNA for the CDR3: TGCGCCAGCAGCCCAGAAGGGACTCCTACAGATACGCAGTATTTT. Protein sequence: CASSPEGTPTDTQYF.

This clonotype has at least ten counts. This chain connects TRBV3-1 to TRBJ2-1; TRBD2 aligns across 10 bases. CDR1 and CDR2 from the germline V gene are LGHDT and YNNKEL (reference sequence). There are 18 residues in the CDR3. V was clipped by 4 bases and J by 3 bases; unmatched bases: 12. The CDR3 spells CASSPGTSEGYFYNEQFF. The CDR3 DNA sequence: TGTGCCAGCAGCCCAGGGACTAGCGAAGGCTACTTCTACAATGAGCAGTTCTTC.

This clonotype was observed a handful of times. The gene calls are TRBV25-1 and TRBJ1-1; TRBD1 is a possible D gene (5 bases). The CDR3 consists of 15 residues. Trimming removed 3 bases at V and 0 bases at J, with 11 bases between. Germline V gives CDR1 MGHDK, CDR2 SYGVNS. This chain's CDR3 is CASSEIAGLNTEAFF. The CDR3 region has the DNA TGTGCCAGCAGTGAGATCGCAGGGTTGAACACTGAAGCTTTCTTT.

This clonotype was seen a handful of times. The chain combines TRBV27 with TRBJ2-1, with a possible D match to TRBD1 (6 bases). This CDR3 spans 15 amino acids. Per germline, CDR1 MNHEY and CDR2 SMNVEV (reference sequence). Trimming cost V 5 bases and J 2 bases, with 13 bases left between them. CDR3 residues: CASSTQRDTYNEQFF. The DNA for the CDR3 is TGTGCCAGCAGTACCCAGAGGGACACCTACAATGAGCAGTTCTTC.

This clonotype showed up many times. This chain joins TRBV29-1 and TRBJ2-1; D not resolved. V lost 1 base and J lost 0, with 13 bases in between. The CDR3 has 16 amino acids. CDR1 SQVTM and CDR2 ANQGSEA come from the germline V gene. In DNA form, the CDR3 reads TGCAGCGTTGAAGCGGCCAGAAAGAGCTCCTACAATGAGCAGTTCTTC. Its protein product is CSVEAARKSSYNEQFF.

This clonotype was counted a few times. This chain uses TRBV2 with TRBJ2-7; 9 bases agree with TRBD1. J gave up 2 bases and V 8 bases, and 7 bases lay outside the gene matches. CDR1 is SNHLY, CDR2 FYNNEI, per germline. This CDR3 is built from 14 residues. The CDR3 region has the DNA TGTGCCAGCCAGGAGGACAGGGGAACCTACGAGCAGTACTTC. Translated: CASQEDRGTYEQYF.

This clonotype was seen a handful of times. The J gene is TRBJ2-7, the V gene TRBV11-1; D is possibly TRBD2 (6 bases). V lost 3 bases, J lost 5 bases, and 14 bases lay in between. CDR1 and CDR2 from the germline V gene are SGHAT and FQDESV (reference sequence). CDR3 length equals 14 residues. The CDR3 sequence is CASSLVGSSDEQYF. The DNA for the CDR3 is TGTGCCAGCAGCTTGGTCGGGAGCAGCGACGAGCAGTACTTC.

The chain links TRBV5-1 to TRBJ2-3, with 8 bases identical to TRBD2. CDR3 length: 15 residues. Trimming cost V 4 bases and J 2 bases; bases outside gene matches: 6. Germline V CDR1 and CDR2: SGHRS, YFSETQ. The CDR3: CASSPSGGLTDTQYF. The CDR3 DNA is TGCGCCAGCAGCCCCAGCGGGGGCCTCACAGATACGCAGTATTTT.

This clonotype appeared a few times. The CDR3 nucleotides read TGCGCCAGCAGCGGAGGCTTCTCGTACCAAGAGACCCAGTACTTC. Translated: CASSGGFSYQETQYF. The chain joins TRBV10-2 to TRBJ2-5; TRBD2 might be the D (5 bases). V dropped 6 bases and J dropped 0 bases, with 14 bases sitting between them. Germline loops: CDR1 WSHSY, CDR2 SAAADI. The CDR3 is made up of 15 amino acids.

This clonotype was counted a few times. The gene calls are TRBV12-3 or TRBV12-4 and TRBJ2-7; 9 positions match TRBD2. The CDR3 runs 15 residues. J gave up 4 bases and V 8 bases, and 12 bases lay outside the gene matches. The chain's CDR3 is CASFHRGSGSYEQYF. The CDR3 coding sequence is TGTGCCAGCTTCCACAGGGGTAGCGGGAGTTACGAGCAGTACTTC.

CDR3 coding DNA: TGTGCCAGCAGTCCGGACAGGGGAAATGAAAAACTGTTTTTT. Amino acid sequence: CASSPDRGNEKLFF. The rearrangement joins TRBV14 to TRBJ1-4, with 9 bases identical to TRBD1. The CDR3 consists of 14 residues. Trimming at V came to 6 bases and at J to 5 bases, leaving 4 bases not matched to a gene. CDR1 SGHDN and CDR2 FVKESK come from the germline V gene.

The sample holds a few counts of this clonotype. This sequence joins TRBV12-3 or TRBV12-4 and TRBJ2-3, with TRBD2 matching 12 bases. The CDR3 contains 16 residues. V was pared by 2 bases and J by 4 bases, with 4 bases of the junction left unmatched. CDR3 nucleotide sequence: TGTGCCAGCAGTTTACTCCGACTAGCGGGGGCAGATACGCAGTATTTT. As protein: CASSLLRLAGADTQYF.

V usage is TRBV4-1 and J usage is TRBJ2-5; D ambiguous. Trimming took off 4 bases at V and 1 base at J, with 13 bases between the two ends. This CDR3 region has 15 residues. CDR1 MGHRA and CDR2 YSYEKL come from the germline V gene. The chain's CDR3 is CASSPSLRVQETQYF. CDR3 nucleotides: TGCGCCAGCAGCCCCTCGTTAAGGGTCCAAGAGACCCAGTACTTC.

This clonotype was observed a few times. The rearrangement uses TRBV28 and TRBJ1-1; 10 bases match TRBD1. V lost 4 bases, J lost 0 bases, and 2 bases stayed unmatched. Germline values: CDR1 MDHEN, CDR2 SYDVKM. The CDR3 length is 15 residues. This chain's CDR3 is CASSWGTGVNTEAFF. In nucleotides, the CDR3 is TGTGCCAGCAGTTGGGGGACAGGGGTGAACACTGAAGCTTTCTTT.

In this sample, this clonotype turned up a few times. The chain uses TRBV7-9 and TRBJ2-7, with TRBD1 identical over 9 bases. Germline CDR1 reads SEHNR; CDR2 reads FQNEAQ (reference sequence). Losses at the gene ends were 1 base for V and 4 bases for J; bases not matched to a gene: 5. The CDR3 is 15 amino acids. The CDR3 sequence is CASSLGFDRGYEQYF. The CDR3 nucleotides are TGTGCCAGCAGCTTAGGATTCGACAGGGGGTACGAGCAGTACTTC. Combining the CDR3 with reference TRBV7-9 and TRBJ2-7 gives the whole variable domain DTGVSQNPRHKITKRGQNVTFRCDPISEHNRLYWYRQTLGQGPEFLTYFQNEAQLEKSRLLSDRFSAERPKGSFSTLEIQRTEQGDSAMYLCASSLGFDRGYEQYFGPGTRLTVT.

The CDR3 sequence is CASSPPDRGITDTQYF. The CDR3 DNA reads as TGCGCCAGCAGCCCTCCGGACAGGGGAATCACAGATACGCAGTATTTT. The chain employs TRBV5-1 and TRBJ2-3, with 9 bases matching TRBD1. Germline V lookup: CDR1 SGHRS, CDR2 YFSETQ. J lost 2 bases, V lost 4 bases, and 8 bases had no gene match. CDR3 size: 16 residues. The full variable domain, rest sourced from reference TRBV5-1 and TRBJ2-3, is KAGVTQTPRYLIKTRGQQVTLSCSPISGHRSVSWYQQTPGQGLQFLFEYFSETQRNKGNFPGRFSGRQFSNSRSEMNVSTLELGDSALYLCASSPPDRGITDTQYFGPGTRLTVL.